This TCR beta chain came from a study of control samples from healthy donors and cancer patients. Profiled with immunoSEQ multiplex PCR; TCRdb holds only in-frame clones, not every one. This table has about 270,000 clones, 82% appearing once. The germline V and J ends were trimmed by 3 bases and 8 bases, with 17 bases remaining between them. This CDR3 is 14 amino acids long. Germline CDR1 and CDR2: SGDLS and YYNGEE. This TCR was sampled from a woman in her sixties with lung cancer. This chain connects TRBV9 to TRBJ2-5, with D possibly matching TRBD1 (6 bases). Sequenced material: PBMCs. CDR3 loop: CASSGPTAGETQYF. The DNA of the CDR3 is TGTGCCAGCAGCGGACCAACGGCAGGGGAAACCCAGTACTTC.